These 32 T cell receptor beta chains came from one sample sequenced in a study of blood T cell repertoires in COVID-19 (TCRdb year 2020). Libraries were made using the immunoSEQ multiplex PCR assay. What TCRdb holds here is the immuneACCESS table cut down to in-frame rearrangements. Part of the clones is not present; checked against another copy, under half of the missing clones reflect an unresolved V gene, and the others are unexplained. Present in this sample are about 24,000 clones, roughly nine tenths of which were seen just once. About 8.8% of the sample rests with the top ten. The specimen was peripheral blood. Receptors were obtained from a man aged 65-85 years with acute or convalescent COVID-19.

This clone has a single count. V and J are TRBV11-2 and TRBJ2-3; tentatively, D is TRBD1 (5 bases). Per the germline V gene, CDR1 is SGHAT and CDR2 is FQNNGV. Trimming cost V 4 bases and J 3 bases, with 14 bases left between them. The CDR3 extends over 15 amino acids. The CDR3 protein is CASSSRLTATDTQYF. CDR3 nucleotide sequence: TGTGCCAGCAGCTCCCGATTGACAGCTACAGATACGCAGTATTTT.

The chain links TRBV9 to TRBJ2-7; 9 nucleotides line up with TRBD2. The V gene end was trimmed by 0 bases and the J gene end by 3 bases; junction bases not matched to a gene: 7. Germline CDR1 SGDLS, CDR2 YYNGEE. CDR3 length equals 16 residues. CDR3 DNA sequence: TGTGCCAGCAGCGTAGAGGGGAGCGGGGGGCGCTACGAGCAGTACTTC. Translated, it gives CASSVEGSGGRYEQYF. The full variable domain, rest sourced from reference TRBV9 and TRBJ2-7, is DSGVTQTPKHLITATGQRVTLRCSPRSGDLSVYWYQQSLDQGLQFLIQYYNGEERAKGNILERFSAQQFPDLHSELNLSSLELGDSALYFCASSVEGSGGRYEQYFGPGTRLTVT.

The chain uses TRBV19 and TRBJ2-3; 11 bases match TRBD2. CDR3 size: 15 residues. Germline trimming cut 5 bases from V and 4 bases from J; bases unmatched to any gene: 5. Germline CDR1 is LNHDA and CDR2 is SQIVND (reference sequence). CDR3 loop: CASSPASGRSDTQYF. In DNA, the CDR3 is TGTGCCAGTAGTCCCGCTAGCGGGAGGTCAGATACGCAGTATTTT.

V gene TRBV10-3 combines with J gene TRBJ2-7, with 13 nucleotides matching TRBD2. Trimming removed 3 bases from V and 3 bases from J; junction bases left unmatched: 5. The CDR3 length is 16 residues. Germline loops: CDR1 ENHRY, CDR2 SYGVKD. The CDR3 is CAISDSTSGRSYEQYF. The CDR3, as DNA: TGTGCCATCAGTGACTCGACTAGCGGGAGGAGCTACGAGCAGTACTTC.

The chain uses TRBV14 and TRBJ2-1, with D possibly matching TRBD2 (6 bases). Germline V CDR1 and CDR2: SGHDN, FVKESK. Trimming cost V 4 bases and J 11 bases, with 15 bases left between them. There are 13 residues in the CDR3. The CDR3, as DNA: TGTGCCAGCAGCCGCTCCACGGGAGACAAGCAGTTCTTC. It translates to CASSRSTGDKQFF.

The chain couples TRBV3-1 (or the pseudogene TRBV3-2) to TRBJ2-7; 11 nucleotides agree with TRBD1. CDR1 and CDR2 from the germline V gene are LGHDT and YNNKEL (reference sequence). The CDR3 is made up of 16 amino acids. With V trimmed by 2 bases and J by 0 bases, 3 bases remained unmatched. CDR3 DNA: TGTGCCAGCAGCCAATTCGGGACAGGGGGCTCCTACGAGCAGTACTTC. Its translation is CASSQFGTGGSYEQYF.

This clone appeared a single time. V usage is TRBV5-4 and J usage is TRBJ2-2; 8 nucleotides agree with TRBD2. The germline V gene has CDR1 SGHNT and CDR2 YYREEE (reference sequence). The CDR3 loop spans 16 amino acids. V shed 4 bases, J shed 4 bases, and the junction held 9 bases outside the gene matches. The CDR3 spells CASSPGGAAATGELFF. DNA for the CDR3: TGTGCCAGCAGCCCCGGGGGGGCAGCCGCCACCGGGGAGCTGTTTTTT.

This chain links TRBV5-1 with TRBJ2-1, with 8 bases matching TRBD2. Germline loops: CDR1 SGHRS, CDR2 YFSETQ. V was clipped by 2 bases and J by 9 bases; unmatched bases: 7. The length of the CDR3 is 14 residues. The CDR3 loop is CASSFGTSNSEQFF. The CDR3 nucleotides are TGCGCCAGCAGCTTTGGGACTAGTAATAGTGAGCAGTTCTTC. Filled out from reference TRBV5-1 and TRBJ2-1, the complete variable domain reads KAGVTQTPRYLIKTRGQQVTLSCSPISGHRSVSWYQQTPGQGLQFLFEYFSETQRNKGNFPGRFSGRQFSNSRSEMNVSTLELGDSALYLCASSFGTSNSEQFFGPGTRLTVL.

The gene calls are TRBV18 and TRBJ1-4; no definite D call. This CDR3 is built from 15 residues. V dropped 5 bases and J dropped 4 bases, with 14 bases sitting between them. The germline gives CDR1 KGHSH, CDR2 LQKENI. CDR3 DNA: TGTGCCAGCTCATCCCCGGGGTCGGGTAATGAAAAACTGTTTTTT. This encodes CASSSPGSGNEKLFF.

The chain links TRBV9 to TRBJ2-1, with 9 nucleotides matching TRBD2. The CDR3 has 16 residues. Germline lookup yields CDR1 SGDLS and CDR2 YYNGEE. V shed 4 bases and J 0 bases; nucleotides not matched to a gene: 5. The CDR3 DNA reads TGTGCCAGCAGCCTTTCTAGCGGGGTCTCCTACAATGAGCAGTTCTTC. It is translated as CASSLSSGVSYNEQFF.

The CDR3 nucleotides read TGTGCCAGCACCGCGACTGGAGGAGATACGCAGTATTTT. Protein product: CASTATGGDTQYF. The V and J genes are TRBV6-5 and TRBJ2-3; tentatively, D is TRBD2 (5 bases). The CDR3 length is 13 residues. V lost 7 bases and J lost 5, with 13 bases in between. The germline gives CDR1 MNHEY, CDR2 SVGAGI.

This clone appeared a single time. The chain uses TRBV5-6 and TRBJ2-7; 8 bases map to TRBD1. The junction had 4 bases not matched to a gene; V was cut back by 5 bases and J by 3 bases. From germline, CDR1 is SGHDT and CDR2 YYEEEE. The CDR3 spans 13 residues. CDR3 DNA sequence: TGTGCCAGCAGTTGGGACAGGATCTACGAGCAGTACTTC. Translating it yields CASSWDRIYEQYF.

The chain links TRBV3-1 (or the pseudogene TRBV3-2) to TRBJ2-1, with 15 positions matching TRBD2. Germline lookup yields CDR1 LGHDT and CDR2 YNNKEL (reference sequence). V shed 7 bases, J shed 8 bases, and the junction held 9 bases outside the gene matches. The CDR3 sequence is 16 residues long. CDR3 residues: CASTKAGTSGRHEQFF. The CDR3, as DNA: TGTGCCAGCACTAAAGCCGGGACTAGCGGGAGGCATGAGCAGTTCTTC.

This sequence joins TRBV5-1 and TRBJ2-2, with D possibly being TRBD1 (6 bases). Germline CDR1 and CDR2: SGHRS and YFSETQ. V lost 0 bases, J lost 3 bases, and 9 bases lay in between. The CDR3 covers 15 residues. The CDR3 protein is CASSLGTVDTGELFF. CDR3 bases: TGCGCCAGCAGCTTGGGGACAGTCGACACCGGGGAGCTGTTTTTT. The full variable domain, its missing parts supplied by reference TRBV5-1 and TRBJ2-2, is KAGVTQTPRYLIKTRGQQVTLSCSPISGHRSVSWYQQTPGQGLQFLFEYFSETQRNKGNFPGRFSGRQFSNSRSEMNVSTLELGDSALYLCASSLGTVDTGELFFGEGSRLTVL.

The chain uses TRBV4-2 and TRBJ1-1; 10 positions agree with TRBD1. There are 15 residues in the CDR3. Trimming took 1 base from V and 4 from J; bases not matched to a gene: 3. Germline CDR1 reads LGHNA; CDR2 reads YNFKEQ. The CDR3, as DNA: TGTGCCAGCAGCCAAGCGCGGACAGGGGGCACTGAAGCTTTCTTT. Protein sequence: CASSQARTGGTEAFF.

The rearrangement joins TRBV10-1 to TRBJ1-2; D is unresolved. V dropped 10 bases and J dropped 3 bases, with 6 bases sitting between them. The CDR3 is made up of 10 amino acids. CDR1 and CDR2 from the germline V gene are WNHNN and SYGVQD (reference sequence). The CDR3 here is CATCDYGYTF. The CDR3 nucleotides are TGCGCCACCTGTGACTATGGCTACACCTTC.

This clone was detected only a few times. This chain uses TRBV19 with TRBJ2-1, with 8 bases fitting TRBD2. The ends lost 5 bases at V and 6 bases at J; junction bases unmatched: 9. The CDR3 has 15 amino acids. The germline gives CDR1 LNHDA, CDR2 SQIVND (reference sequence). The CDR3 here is CASSVAGRFGNEQFF. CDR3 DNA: TGTGCCAGTAGTGTAGCGGGAAGGTTCGGCAATGAGCAGTTCTTC.

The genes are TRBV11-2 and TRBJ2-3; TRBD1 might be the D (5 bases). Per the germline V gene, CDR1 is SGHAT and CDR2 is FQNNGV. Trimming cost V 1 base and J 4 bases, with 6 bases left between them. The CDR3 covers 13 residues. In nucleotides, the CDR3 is TGTGCCAGCAGCTTAGCAGGGCCAGATACGCAGTATTTT. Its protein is CASSLAGPDTQYF.

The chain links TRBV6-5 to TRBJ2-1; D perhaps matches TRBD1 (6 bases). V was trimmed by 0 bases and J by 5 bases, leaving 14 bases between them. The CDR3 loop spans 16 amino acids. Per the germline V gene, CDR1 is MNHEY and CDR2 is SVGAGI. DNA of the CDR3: TGTGCCAGCAGTTACTCGATAGGGGGATTCGACAATGAGCAGTTCTTC. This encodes CASSYSIGGFDNEQFF.

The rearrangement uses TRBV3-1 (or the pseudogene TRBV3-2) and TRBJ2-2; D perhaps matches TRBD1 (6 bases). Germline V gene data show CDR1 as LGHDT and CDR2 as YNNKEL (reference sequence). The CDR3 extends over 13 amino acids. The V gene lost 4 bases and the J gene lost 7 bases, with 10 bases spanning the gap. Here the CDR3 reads CASSLQGHGELFF. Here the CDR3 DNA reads TGTGCCAGCAGCCTCCAGGGGCACGGGGAGCTGTTTTTT.

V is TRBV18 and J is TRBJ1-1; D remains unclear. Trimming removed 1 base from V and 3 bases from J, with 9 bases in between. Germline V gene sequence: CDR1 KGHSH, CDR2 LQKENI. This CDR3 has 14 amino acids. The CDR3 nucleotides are TGTGCCAGCTCACCACTCGAGCGGGACACTGAAGCTTTCTTT. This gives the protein CASSPLERDTEAFF.

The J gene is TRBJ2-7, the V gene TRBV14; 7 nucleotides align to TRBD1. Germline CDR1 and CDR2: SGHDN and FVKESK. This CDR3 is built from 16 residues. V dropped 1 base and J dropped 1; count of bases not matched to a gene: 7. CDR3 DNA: TGTGCCAGCAGCCAAGGGGACAGAGAGGGATCCTACGAGCAGTACTTC. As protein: CASSQGDREGSYEQYF.

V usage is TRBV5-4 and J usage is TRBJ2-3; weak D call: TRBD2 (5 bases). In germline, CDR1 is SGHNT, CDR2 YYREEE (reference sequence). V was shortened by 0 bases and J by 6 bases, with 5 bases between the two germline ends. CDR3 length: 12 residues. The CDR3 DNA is TGTGCCAGCAGCTTGGGCGGGGATACGCAGTATTTT. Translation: CASSLGGDTQYF.

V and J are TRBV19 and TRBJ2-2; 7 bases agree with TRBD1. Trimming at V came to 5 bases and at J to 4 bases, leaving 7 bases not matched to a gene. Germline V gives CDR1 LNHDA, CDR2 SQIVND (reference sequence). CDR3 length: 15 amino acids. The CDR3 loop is CASSVTGSSTGELFF. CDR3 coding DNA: TGTGCCAGTAGTGTGACAGGGTCGAGCACCGGGGAGCTGTTTTTT.

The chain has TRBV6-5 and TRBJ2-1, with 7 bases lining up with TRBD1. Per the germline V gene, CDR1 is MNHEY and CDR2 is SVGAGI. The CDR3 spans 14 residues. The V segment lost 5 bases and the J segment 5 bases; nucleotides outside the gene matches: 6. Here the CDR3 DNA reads TGTGCCAGCAGTACAGGGGCCCCCAACAATGAGCAGTTCTTC. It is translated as CASSTGAPNNEQFF.

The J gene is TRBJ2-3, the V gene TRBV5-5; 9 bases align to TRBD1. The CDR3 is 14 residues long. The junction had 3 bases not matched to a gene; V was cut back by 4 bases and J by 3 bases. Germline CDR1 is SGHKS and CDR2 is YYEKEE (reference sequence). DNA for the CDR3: TGTGCCAGCAGCCGGACAGGGGATACAGATACGCAGTATTTT. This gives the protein CASSRTGDTDTQYF.

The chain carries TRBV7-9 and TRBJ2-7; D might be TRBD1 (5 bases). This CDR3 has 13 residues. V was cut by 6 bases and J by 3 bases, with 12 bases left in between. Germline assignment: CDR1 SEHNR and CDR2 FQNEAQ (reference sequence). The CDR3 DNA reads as TGTGCCAGCAGTACGGACATAAGCTACGAGCAGTACTTC. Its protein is CASSTDISYEQYF.

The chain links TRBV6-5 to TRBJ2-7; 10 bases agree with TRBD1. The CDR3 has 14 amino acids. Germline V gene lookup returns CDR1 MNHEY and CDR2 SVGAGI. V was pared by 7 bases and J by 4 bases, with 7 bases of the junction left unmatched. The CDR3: CASTSTGGGYEQYF. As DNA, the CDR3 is TGTGCCAGCACTTCGACAGGGGGCGGGTACGAGCAGTACTTC.

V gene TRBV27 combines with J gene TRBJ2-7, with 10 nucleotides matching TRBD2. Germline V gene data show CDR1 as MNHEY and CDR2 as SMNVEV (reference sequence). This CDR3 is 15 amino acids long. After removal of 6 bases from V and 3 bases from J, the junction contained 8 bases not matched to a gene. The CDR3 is CASRALAGDNYEQYF. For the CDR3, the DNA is TGTGCCAGCAGGGCGCTAGCGGGGGATAACTACGAGCAGTACTTC.

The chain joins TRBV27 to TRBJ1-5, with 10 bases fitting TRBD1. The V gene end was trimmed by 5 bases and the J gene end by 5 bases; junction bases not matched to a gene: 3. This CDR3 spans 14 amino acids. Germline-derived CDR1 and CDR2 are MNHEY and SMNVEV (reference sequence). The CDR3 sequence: CASSPGTGDQPQHF. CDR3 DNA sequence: TGTGCCAGCAGTCCCGGGACAGGGGATCAGCCCCAGCATTTT.

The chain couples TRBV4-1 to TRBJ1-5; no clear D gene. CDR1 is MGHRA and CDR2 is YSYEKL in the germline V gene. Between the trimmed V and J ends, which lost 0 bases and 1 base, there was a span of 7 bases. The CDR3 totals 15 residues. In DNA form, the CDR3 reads TGCGCCAGCAGCCAAGAGAGTAACAGCAATCAGCCCCAGCATTTT. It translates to CASSQESNSNQPQHF.

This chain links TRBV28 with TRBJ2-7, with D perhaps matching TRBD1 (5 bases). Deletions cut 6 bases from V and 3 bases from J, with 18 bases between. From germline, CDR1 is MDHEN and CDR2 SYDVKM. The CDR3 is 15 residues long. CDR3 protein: CASRGSGRVLYEQYF. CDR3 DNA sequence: TGTGCCAGCAGGGGCTCGGGCAGGGTGCTCTACGAGCAGTACTTC.